This T cell receptor (beta chain) comes out of a study of regulatory T cells in long-lasting Graves disease. Germline lookup yields CDR1 SGHAT and CDR2 FQNNGV. Trimming left V 2 bases short and J 6 bases short, with 22 bases between. The CDR3 runs to 18 residues. This sample's time point: newly diagnosed GD, antithyroid drugs for less than 3 months. From RNA extracted from PBMCs, the TCR library was made. It was American Thyroid Association guidelines that determined Graves' disease diagnosis. This clonotype was seen a few times. Combining iRepertoire HTBI primers with Arm-PCR of CDR3 regions, the authors built TCR beta libraries. How the authors handled the data: The samples included roughly 62 TRBV and approximately 15 TRBJ segments. TCRdb itself ran the multiplex PCR reads through MiXCR, one entry per CDR3 protein. The V and J calls, along with clone size, are taken from TCRdb and not from the paper's own processing. The data contain a few hundred thousand distinct CDR3 sequences, 16% of them seen just once; the ten biggest clones take up 25% to 30%.

This same sample was also taken into another study, of T cells in Graves' hyperthyroidism and ophthalmopathy.

This chain joins TRBV11-2 and TRBJ2-2; D is possibly TRBD1 (7 bases). Here the sequenced sample was peripheral blood mononuclear cells (PBMCs), taken at new diagnosis, from a patient treated with antithyroid drugs. The receptor's source is a man between 40 and 49 years old with Graves disease. The CDR3 region is CASSLLRGRRGLAGELFF. CDR3 nucleotide sequence: TGTGCCAGCAGCTTATTAAGGGGTCGGAGGGGGCTGGCCGGGGAGCTGTTTTTT. Based on the CDR3 plus reference TRBV11-2 and TRBJ2-2, the full variable domain is EAGVAQSPRYKIIEKRQSVAFWCNPISGHATLYWYQQILGQGPKLLIQFQNNGVVDDSQLPKDRFSAERLKGVDSTLKIQPAKLEDSAVYLCASSLLRGRRGLAGELFFGEGSRLTVL.